This T cell receptor (beta chain) originates from a study of T cell changes during pregnancy in multiple sclerosis. Germline CDR1 is SGHNT and CDR2 is YYREEE (reference sequence). There are 12 residues in the CDR3. The V end lost 0 bases, the J end lost 11 bases, and 11 bases lay between the germline ends. Only in-frame clones appear in the TCRdb table, and some are missing; sequencing was by immunoSEQ multiplex PCR. The data contain approximately 60,000 clones, approximately 90% of them seen just once; the ten biggest clones take up 1% to 1.5%. The TCR comes from a female donor with multiple sclerosis, enrolled in a pregnancy study. The chain combines TRBV5-4 with TRBJ1-1; D possibly corresponds to TRBD1 (5 bases). This specimen was peripheral blood, taken in the second trimester of pregnancy. DNA of the CDR3: TGTGCCAGCAGCTTGGTGGGGACTGGCGCTTTCTTT. Its translation is CASSLVGTGAFF.